This entry lists 17 T cell receptor beta chains sequenced from one sample in a study of CD8+CD57+ T cells in acquired aplastic anemia. Sequencing involved patients with CD8+CD57+ cell expansion previously shown by flow cytometry. Genomic DNA, serving as template, underwent TCR beta VDJ and CDR3 profiling. TCRdb independently ran MiXCR on the reads; one entry per CDR3 protein. This table holds about 180,000 distinct CDR3 sequences, more than 45% found once. The sample comprised sorted CD4+, CD8+, or CD8+CD57+ T cells (not recorded which) from PBMCs. These receptors originate from a human donor with aplastic anemia.

Turning to this clonotype: Likely a read error: the CDR3 ends without its conserved phenylalanine or tryptophan. This rearrangement joins TRBV7-8 to TRBJ1-6, with D hard to call. The V end was cut by 3 bases, the J end by 7 bases, with 7 bases between. There are 13 residues in the CDR3. CDR1 is SGHVS, CDR2 FQNEAQ, per germline. CDR3 residues: CASSFGWNSPLHI. The DNA of the CDR3 is TGTGCCAGCAGCTTCGGGTGGAATTCACCCCTCCACATT.

This clonotype was observed at least ten times. The V and J genes are TRBV5-5 and TRBJ2-5, with 8 bases matching TRBD2. The CDR3 length is 17 residues. Germline CDR1 is SGHKS and CDR2 is YYEKEE (reference sequence). V shed 0 bases, J shed 5 bases, and the junction held 12 bases outside the gene matches. CDR3 DNA sequence: TGTGCCAGCAGCTTGGACGGCGGGGGGTCCGCCATGGAGACCCAGTACTTC. Residues: CASSLDGGGSAMETQYF.

The rearrangement links TRBV7-9 to TRBJ1-6; D is ambiguous. The CDR3 is made up of 15 amino acids. Per the germline V gene, CDR1 is SEHNR and CDR2 is FQNEAQ (reference sequence). V shed 1 base and J shed 9 bases, with 13 bases lying between them. The CDR3 reads CASSLDGAASSPLHF. CDR3 coding DNA: TGTGCCAGCAGCTTAGATGGAGCCGCAAGTTCACCCCTCCACTTT.

In this sample, this clonotype turned up many times. The chain carries TRBV6-5 and TRBJ2-7, with 7 positions matching TRBD1. The CDR3 consists of 15 residues. V was clipped by 4 bases and J by 0 bases; unmatched bases: 6. The germline gives CDR1 MNHEY, CDR2 SVGAGI. The CDR3: CASSLEGGISYEQYF. Here the CDR3 DNA reads TGTGCCAGCAGTTTAGAAGGGGGCATCTCCTACGAGCAGTACTTC.

This clonotype has a count of ten or more. The chain employs TRBV15 and TRBJ2-1; 7 bases align to TRBD1. The V and J ends lost 0 bases and 2 bases, in that order; junction bases with no gene match: 1. The length of the CDR3 is 15 residues. The germline CDR1 and CDR2 sequences are LNHNV and YYDKDF (reference sequence). CDR3 sequence (DNA): TGTGCCACCAGCAGAGACACAGGGGCCTACAATGAGCAGTTCTTC. Protein product: CATSRDTGAYNEQFF.

The chain recombines TRBV20-1 with TRBJ2-3, with D possibly being TRBD2 (6 bases). Trimming left V 1 base short and J 4 bases short, with 12 bases between. This CDR3 contains 14 residues. Germline loops: CDR1 DFQATT, CDR2 SNEGSKA (reference sequence). CDR3 sequence (DNA): TGCAGTGCTAGAGTCGGGGGTACCGCAGATACGCAGTATTTT. Translated: CSARVGGTADTQYF.

This clonotype has ten or more counts. The chain combines TRBV9 with TRBJ2-3, with 9 bases identical to TRBD2. There are 16 residues in the CDR3. The germline V gene has CDR1 SGDLS and CDR2 YYNGEE. After removal of 0 bases from V and 1 base from J, the junction contained 3 bases not matched to a gene. CDR3 DNA sequence: TGTGCCAGCAGCGTAGCGGCTAGCGGGGGCACAGATACGCAGTATTTT. It encodes CASSVAASGGTDTQYF.

The chain recombines TRBV2 with TRBJ1-4; tentatively, D is TRBD1 (6 bases). V gave up 4 bases and J gave up 8 bases, with 17 bases separating them. CDR3 length: 15 amino acids. The germline V gene encodes CDR1 SNHLY and CDR2 FYNNEI. CDR3 loop: CASSAQQGTGEKLFF. The CDR3 DNA is TGTGCCAGCAGTGCCCAACAGGGTACGGGCGAAAAACTGTTTTTT.

This clonotype was picked up a small number of times. A read error is possible here, since a much larger clone lies one base away. The gene calls are TRBV5-8 and TRBJ2-5; D remains unclear. The V gene lost 5 bases and the J gene lost 3 bases, with 11 bases spanning the gap. Germline assignment: CDR1 SGHTS and CDR2 YDEGEE. The CDR3 totals 13 residues. CDR3 loop: CASRSQAKETQYF. The CDR3 bases are TGTGCCAGCAGATCGCAGGCCAAAGAGACCCAGTACTTC. The complete variable domain, with remaining parts taken from reference TRBV5-8 and TRBJ2-5, reads EAGVTQSPTHLIKTRGQQATLRCSPISGHTSVYWYQQALGLGLQFLLWYDEGEERNRGNFPPRFSGRQFPNYSSELNVNALELEDSALYLCASRSQAKETQYFGPGTRLLVL.

The table lists this clonotype with a few counts. The genes are TRBV29-1 and TRBJ1-1; D perhaps matches TRBD1 (5 bases). V lost 2 bases, J lost 3 bases, and 10 bases lay in between. The CDR3 has 13 residues. Germline V gene sequence: CDR1 SQVTM, CDR2 ANQGSEA. This CDR3 is CSVEPDTHTEAFF. CDR3 DNA sequence: TGCAGCGTTGAACCGGACACACACACTGAAGCTTTCTTT.

This clonotype appeared many times. The V call is TRBV2, the J call TRBJ2-3; TRBD2 matches at 8 bases. Germline lookup yields CDR1 SNHLY and CDR2 FYNNEI. CDR3 length equals 15 residues. With V trimmed by 4 bases and J by 0 bases, 3 bases remained unmatched. The DNA of the CDR3 is TGTGCCAGCAGTGGGCGGGGGGCGAGCACAGATACGCAGTATTTT. This encodes CASSGRGASTDTQYF.

Points on this clonotype: This clone may be a read error of a much larger clone one base away. V and J are TRBV19 and TRBJ2-2, with 8 bases lining up with TRBD1. V lost 4 bases, J lost 3 bases, and 13 bases stayed unmatched. Germline CDR1 is LNHDA and CDR2 is SQIVND (reference sequence). This CDR3 is 18 amino acids long. CDR3 coding DNA: TGTGCCAGTAGTAGGAGGACAGGGTCAATCCTCGACACCGGGGAGCTGTTTTTT. Protein sequence: CASSRRTGSILDTGELFF. The whole variable domain, filled in from reference TRBV19 and TRBJ2-2, reads DGGITQSPKYLFRKEGQNVTLSCEQNLNHDAMYWYRQDPGQGLRLIYYSQIVNDFQKGDIAEGYSVSREKKESFPLTVTSAQKNPTAFYLCASSRRTGSILDTGELFFGEGSRLTVL.

This chain connects TRBV15 to TRBJ2-3; D is uncertain. This CDR3 has 13 amino acids. The ends were cut back, 3 bases at V and 4 bases at J, with 8 bases in the middle. The germline V gene has CDR1 LNHNV and CDR2 YYDKDF (reference sequence). This CDR3 reads CATSRDGADTQYF. CDR3 bases: TGTGCCACCAGCAGGGACGGAGCAGATACGCAGTATTTT.

The chain links TRBV27 to TRBJ1-4; no firm D call. This CDR3 contains 16 residues. V lost 5 bases to trimming and J lost 5 bases, with 18 bases between them. Germline lookup yields CDR1 MNHEY and CDR2 SMNVEV (reference sequence). CDR3 loop: CASSTYRPGGNEKLFF. The DNA for the CDR3 is TGTGCCAGCAGTACGTACCGCCCAGGAGGGAATGAAAAACTGTTTTTT.

The V call is TRBV7-8, the J call TRBJ1-1; D may be TRBD1 (5 bases). Trimming cost V 5 bases and J 1 base, with 14 bases left between them. CDR1 is SGHVS, CDR2 FQNEAQ, per germline. The CDR3 consists of 15 residues. CDR3 residues: CASSTGASSNTEAFF. CDR3 in DNA: TGTGCCAGCAGCACCGGGGCGTCCTCGAACACTGAAGCTTTCTTT.

This clonotype showed up many times. The chain uses TRBV24-1 and TRBJ2-3; D is undetermined. CDR1 and CDR2 (germline): KGHDR, SFDVKD. This CDR3 spans 14 amino acids. The V end lost 2 bases, the J end lost 2 bases, and 7 bases lay between the germline ends. The CDR3 bases are TGTGCCACCAGTGATTGGAGACTCACAGATACGCAGTATTTT. Encoded protein: CATSDWRLTDTQYF.

This clonotype was observed a single time. The CDR3 sequence is CASSSRLAGLGTDTQYF. The CDR3 DNA reads TGTGCCAGCAGTTCCAGACTAGCGGGGCTTGGTACAGATACGCAGTATTTT. This sequence joins TRBV12-3 or TRBV12-4 and TRBJ2-3, with 11 positions matching TRBD2. The CDR3 runs to 17 residues. J gave up 3 bases and V 4 bases, and 9 bases lay outside the gene matches.